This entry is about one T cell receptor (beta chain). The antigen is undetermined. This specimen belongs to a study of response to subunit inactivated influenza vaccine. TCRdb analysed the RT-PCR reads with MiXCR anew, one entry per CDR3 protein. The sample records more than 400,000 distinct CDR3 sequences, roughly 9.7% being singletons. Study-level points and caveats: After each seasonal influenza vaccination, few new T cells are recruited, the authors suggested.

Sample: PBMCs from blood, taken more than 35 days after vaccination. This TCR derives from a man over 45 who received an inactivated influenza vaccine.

CDR3 coding DNA: TGTGCCAGCGGGGGATTTGAGCAGTTCTTC. This gives the protein CASGGFEQFF. The rearrangement links TRBV6-2 or TRBV6-3 to TRBJ2-1; possibly TRBD1 or TRBD2 for D (5 bases each). The CDR3 runs to 10 residues. Germline loops: CDR1 MNHEY, CDR2 SVGEGT. V lost 8 bases and J lost 9, with 8 bases in between.